A single sample gave rise to the 2 T cell receptor beta chains below, sequenced in a study of T cells after somatic rescue of genetic block. Produced via immunoSEQ multiplex PCR; TCRdb's table is partial and in-frame only. The sample has some 7,000 clones, about 80% seen once. The material sequenced was peripheral blood mononuclear cells (PBMCs). The receptors come from a boy aged 5-17 years.

V gene TRBV5-6 combines with J gene TRBJ1-1, with D unresolved. Germline-derived CDR1 and CDR2 are SGHDT and YYEEEE. The V gene lost 2 bases and the J gene lost 2 bases, with 10 bases spanning the gap. The CDR3 covers 14 residues. The CDR3 nucleotides are TGTGCCAGCAGCTTAAACACACTAAACACTGAAGCTTTCTTT. Its translation is CASSLNTLNTEAFF.

The gene calls are TRBV5-6 and TRBJ1-1; D perhaps matches TRBD1 (6 bases). In germline, CDR1 is SGHDT, CDR2 YYEEEE. The CDR3 runs to 14 residues. The V and J ends lost 4 bases and 1 base respectively, with 11 bases between them. The CDR3 DNA sequence: TGTGCCAGCAGCCCGGGACAAAGGAACACTGAAGCTTTCTTT. Translating it yields CASSPGQRNTEAFF.